Presented here are 18 T cell receptor beta chains from one specimen sequenced in a study of beta chain features in type 1 diabetes. The sequenced template was cDNA made from the entire isolated RNA. Clones were read by immunoSEQ multiplex PCR, and TCRdb kept only the in-frame ones, dropping some. Of under 400,000 clones listed, 14% were seen once; the top ten hold about 6.6%. The sample consisted of central memory CD4+ T cells from blood. Receptors were obtained from a man aged 25 to 45 in good health.

The chain uses TRBV5-4 and TRBJ1-2; 7 bases map to TRBD1. Germline V gene sequence: CDR1 SGHNT, CDR2 YYREEE (reference sequence). The CDR3 loop spans 15 amino acids. With V trimmed by 2 bases and J by 7 bases, 11 bases remained unmatched. CDR3 in amino acids: CASSLPSQGLSGYTF. The CDR3 DNA follows: TGTGCCAGCAGCTTACCTTCACAGGGGCTGAGTGGCTACACCTTC.

The chain couples TRBV2 to TRBJ2-2; D gene unclear. The CDR3 totals 13 residues. V was cut by 0 bases and J by 7 bases, with 6 bases left in between. Germline V gives CDR1 SNHLY, CDR2 FYNNEI. The CDR3 DNA reads as TGTGCCAGCAGTGAAGCGCTGATCGGGGAGCTGTTTTTT. It yields the protein CASSEALIGELFF.

The rearrangement joins TRBV7-3 to TRBJ2-3; D not resolved. Germline V gene lookup returns CDR1 SGHTA and CDR2 FQGTGA. This CDR3 is built from 15 residues. The V end was cut by 6 bases, the J end by 8 bases, with 21 bases between. The CDR3 loop reads CASSPGSSGPVTQYF. The CDR3 DNA is TGTGCCAGCAGTCCTGGTTCTTCCGGGCCCGTTACGCAGTATTTT.

This chain links TRBV30 with TRBJ2-3, with 7 bases aligning to TRBD2. With 2 bases clipped from V and 4 bases from J, the junction kept 9 bases outside the gene matches. Germline V gives CDR1 GTSNPN, CDR2 SVGIG (reference sequence). The CDR3 extends over 15 amino acids. This CDR3 is CAWSIGAGEADTQYF. For the CDR3, the DNA is TGTGCCTGGAGTATTGGGGCGGGAGAAGCAGATACGCAGTATTTT.

The sample holds a few counts of this clone. Other DNA sequences in this specimen translate into the identical CDR3. The chain links TRBV2 to TRBJ2-7, with D uncertain. Germline CDR1 SNHLY, CDR2 FYNNEI. There are 11 residues in the CDR3. V gave up 5 bases and J gave up 4 bases, with 6 bases separating them. CDR3 amino acids: CASSPQYEQYF. CDR3 bases: TGTGCCAGCAGTCCCCAGTACGAGCAGTACTTC.

The rearrangement uses TRBV2 and TRBJ2-7, with D uncertain. CDR1 is SNHLY and CDR2 is FYNNEI in the germline V gene. CDR3 length equals 15 residues. The V end was cut by 3 bases, the J end by 1 base, with 13 bases between. CDR3 DNA: TGTGCCAGCAGTGATCGTTATGCAAGGTCCTACGAGCAGTACTTC. It yields the protein CASSDRYARSYEQYF.

This clone has only a few counts. This chain connects TRBV29-1 to TRBJ1-1, with D unresolved. The CDR3 sequence is 12 residues long. The V gene's germline CDR1 is SQVTM and CDR2 ANQGSEA. Trimming removed 6 bases from V and 5 bases from J, with 13 bases in between. The DNA of the CDR3 is TGCAGCGTGTCGGGGTTTCAAACTGAAGCTTTCTTT. Translated: CSVSGFQTEAFF.

This clone turned up a few times. The gene calls are TRBV7-2 and TRBJ2-1; 7 nucleotides match TRBD2. V shed 7 bases, J shed 1 base, and the junction held 7 bases outside the gene matches. This CDR3 is 15 amino acids long. Germline loops: CDR1 SGHTA, CDR2 FQGNSA. For the CDR3, the DNA is TGTGCCAGCACCATTACGGGGGGATCCTACAATGAGCAGTTCTTC. Translated, it gives CASTITGGSYNEQFF.

The gene calls are TRBV4-1 and TRBJ2-3, with D hard to call. Deletions cut 3 bases from V and 0 bases from J, with 10 bases between. Germline V gene data show CDR1 as MGHRA and CDR2 as YSYEKL. The CDR3 is 15 amino acids. This chain's CDR3 is CASSHETSSTDTQYF. CDR3 nucleotides: TGCGCCAGCAGCCACGAAACTTCTAGCACAGATACGCAGTATTTT.

The J gene is TRBJ2-7, the V gene TRBV7-2; D gene ambiguous. V was pared by 0 bases and J by 7 bases, with 7 bases between. Germline lookup yields CDR1 SGHTA and CDR2 FQGNSA. This CDR3 region has 12 residues. The DNA for the CDR3 is TGTGCCAGCAGCTTAGCACGGGCTGAGCAGTACTTC. Protein product: CASSLARAEQYF.

This clone was seen a handful of times. The chain carries TRBV7-2 and TRBJ2-2; D call uncertain. Trimming left V 5 bases short and J 0 bases short, with 10 bases between. Germline values: CDR1 SGHTA, CDR2 FQGNSA. This CDR3 region has 15 residues. CDR3 amino acids: CASSPTGPNTGELFF. CDR3 sequence (DNA): TGTGCCAGCAGCCCGACCGGCCCGAACACCGGGGAGCTGTTTTTT.

This clone has more than one count but fewer than ten. DNA of the CDR3: TGTGCCAGCAGTTACTCGACAGGGAAGGGGACTGAAGCTTTCTTT. Residues: CASSYSTGKGTEAFF. The gene calls are TRBV6-5 and TRBJ1-1; 7 bases fit TRBD1. The CDR3 length is 15 residues. The germline gives CDR1 MNHEY, CDR2 SVGAGI. Trimming took 0 bases from V and 5 from J; bases not matched to a gene: 6.

Many counts were recorded for this clone. J is TRBJ2-3 and V is TRBV9; D remains ambiguous. The CDR3 length is 11 residues. V gave up 3 bases and J gave up 2 bases, with 1 base separating them. The germline gives CDR1 SGDLS, CDR2 YYNGEE. As DNA, the CDR3 is TGTGCCAGCAGCGCCACAGATACGCAGTATTTT. It translates to CASSATDTQYF.

This sequence joins TRBV7-9 and TRBJ1-5; weak D call: TRBD1 (5 bases). CDR3 length equals 13 residues. Germline CDR1 SEHNR, CDR2 FQNEAQ (reference sequence). Trimming shortened V by 2 bases and J by 7 bases, and 9 bases separated the two germline ends. The CDR3 DNA reads TGTGCCAGCAGCTTATACGGGGGGCAGCCCCAGCATTTT. Its translation is CASSLYGGQPQHF.

This clone has a handful of counts. The rearrangement uses TRBV18 and TRBJ1-5, with D maybe TRBD1 (5 bases). V shed 3 bases and J shed 2 bases, with 11 bases lying between them. This CDR3 has 15 amino acids. Per the germline V gene, CDR1 is KGHSH and CDR2 is LQKENI. The CDR3 bases are TGTGCCAGCTCACCGGACATCTTGGGCAATCAGCCCCAGCATTTT. Translation: CASSPDILGNQPQHF.

This sequence joins TRBV7-9 and TRBJ2-3; tentative D call: TRBD2 (6 bases). This CDR3 is 13 amino acids long. Germline V gene data show CDR1 as SEHNR and CDR2 as FQNEAQ (reference sequence). Trimming removed 5 bases at V and 3 bases at J, with 9 bases between. The CDR3 coding sequence is TGTGCCAGCAGCGCGGGACCAACAGATACGCAGTATTTT. As protein: CASSAGPTDTQYF.

The V call is TRBV15, the J call TRBJ2-5; 7 positions match TRBD2. The V gene's germline CDR1 is LNHNV and CDR2 YYDKDF (reference sequence). The CDR3 contains 15 residues. After removal of 0 bases from V and 5 bases from J, the junction contained 6 bases not matched to a gene. The CDR3 DNA reads TGTGCCACCAGCAGAGACCCTAGGACTAGTGAGACCCAGTACTTC. Its translation is CATSRDPRTSETQYF.

In this sample, this clone turned up a few times. This rearrangement joins TRBV6-1 to TRBJ2-7; weak D call: TRBD1 (5 bases). The CDR3 is 14 amino acids. Trimming shortened V by 8 bases and J by 2 bases, and 16 bases separated the two germline ends. Germline CDR1 MNHNS, CDR2 SASEGT. The CDR3 nucleotides read TGTGCCAGCCAGGGTGCTCGGTTTCCCTACGAGCAGTACTTC. It translates to CASQGARFPYEQYF.